The 8 T cell receptor beta chains listed next were all sequenced from one sample in a study of shared clonotypes between healthy human individuals. This table comes from immunoSEQ multiplex PCR, and its TCRdb copy is limited to in-frame clones, with some not included. Here the sample spans a few hundred thousand clones, 95% to 98% being singletons. The sequencing input was naive CD4+ T cells sorted from blood. As to subset: CD45RA+ positively selected. The receptors come from a woman in her twenties or thirties in good health.

V is TRBV2 and J is TRBJ2-7; D tentatively fits TRBD1 or TRBD2 (5 bases each). CDR3 length: 16 residues. Per the germline V gene, CDR1 is SNHLY and CDR2 is FYNNEI. The V end lost 1 base, the J end lost 3 bases, and 16 bases lay between the germline ends. The CDR3 sequence: CASSEVGAGLRYEQYF. For the CDR3, the DNA is TGTGCCAGCAGTGAAGTCGGGGCAGGGCTACGCTACGAGCAGTACTTC.

V gene TRBV2 combines with J gene TRBJ2-2, with TRBD2 matching over 14 bases. Germline assignment: CDR1 SNHLY and CDR2 FYNNEI. CDR3 size: 18 residues. V lost 2 bases and J lost 2; bases outside the gene matches: 4. DNA of the CDR3: TGTGCCAGCAGTGAAAGACTAGCGGGAGGGTTAAACACCGGGGAGCTGTTTTTT. As protein: CASSERLAGGLNTGELFF.

The chain has TRBV10-2 and TRBJ1-2; D call uncertain. Trimming left V 3 bases short and J 8 bases short, with 19 bases between. The CDR3 runs to 15 residues. Germline CDR1 is WSHSY and CDR2 is SAAADI. The chain's CDR3 is CASSEANRRRGGYTF. The DNA of the CDR3 is TGCGCCAGCAGTGAAGCTAACCGTCGCCGCGGGGGCTACACCTTC.

On this clone itself: Different DNA sequences within this sample yield the same CDR3. CDR3 in amino acids: CASSIARYSNQPQHF. The CDR3, as DNA: TGTGCCAGTAGTATAGCGAGATATAGCAATCAGCCCCAGCATTTT. The genes are TRBV19 and TRBJ1-5; D unclear. Trimming took 1 base from V and 0 from J, leaving 7 bases between them. The CDR3 extends over 15 amino acids. Germline V CDR1 and CDR2: LNHDA, SQIVND (reference sequence).

This rearrangement joins TRBV28 to TRBJ2-3, with 10 bases matching TRBD2. From germline, CDR1 is MDHEN and CDR2 SYDVKM. Trimming at V came to 2 bases and at J to 6 bases, leaving 8 bases not matched to a gene. This CDR3 has 16 residues. The CDR3 spells CASSLASGRVGDTQYF. The CDR3 coding sequence is TGTGCCAGCAGTTTAGCGAGCGGGAGGGTTGGGGATACGCAGTATTTT.

This chain links TRBV29-1 with TRBJ1-1; D is undetermined. CDR3 length: 13 residues. Germline V gene lookup returns CDR1 SQVTM and CDR2 ANQGSEA. V lost 3 bases to trimming and J lost 2 bases, with 10 bases between them. The chain's CDR3 is CSVEGRFNTEAFF. The CDR3, as DNA: TGCAGCGTTGAGGGCAGGTTCAACACTGAAGCTTTCTTT.

This chain uses TRBV5-1 with TRBJ2-7; the match to TRBD2 covers 8 bases. CDR1 is SGHRS and CDR2 is YFSETQ in the germline V gene. J gave up 4 bases and V 1 base, and 4 bases lay outside the gene matches. The CDR3 is made up of 14 amino acids. The CDR3, as DNA: TGCGCCAGCAGCTTGCGGGAGGGCCTATACGAGCAGTACTTC. Translation: CASSLREGLYEQYF.

J is TRBJ1-5 and V is TRBV7-6; 7 bases line up with TRBD1. The CDR3 sequence is 18 residues long. Germline CDR1 reads SGHVS; CDR2 reads FNYEAQ. Trimming took 5 bases from V and 6 from J; bases not matched to a gene: 19. The DNA for the CDR3 is TGTGCCAGCAGCCAAAATAGCCCCACAGGGGCGCAAGGTCAGCCCCAGCATTTT. Translation gives CASSQNSPTGAQGQPQHF.